This TCR beta chain was retrieved from a study of cytomegalovirus exposure and HLA in healthy donors. From germline, CDR1 is WNHNN and CDR2 SYGVQD (reference sequence). CDR3 length: 17 amino acids. The V gene end was trimmed by 2 bases and the J gene end by 0 bases; junction bases not matched to a gene: 8. The PCR had 60 Vbeta and 13 Jbeta primers. Produced via immunoSEQ multiplex PCR; TCRdb's table is partial and in-frame only. The sample lists some 100,000 clones, approximately 80% occurring once. Concerning this clone: Its antigen is unknown.

Points from the study as a whole: Likely technical artifact: a cluster of highly shared sequence variants. Presence/absence analyses took donor sequencing depth as roughly uniform.

The V and J genes are TRBV10-1 and TRBJ2-3; TRBD2 matches 7 bases. This sequence originates from a male donor in good health and CMV-seropositive. Sequencing was performed on PBMCs. CDR3 sequence reads: CASSEAGEEGSTDTQYF. CDR3 DNA sequence: TGCGCCAGCAGTGAGGCGGGGGAAGAGGGTAGCACAGATACGCAGTATTTT.